Listed below are T cell receptor beta chains from one sample, sequenced in a study of CD8+ T cells in alopecia areata. This table comes from immunoSEQ multiplex PCR, and its TCRdb copy is limited to in-frame clones, with some not included. The sample carries about 140,000 clones, about 86% recorded once. The source material was CD8+ T cells sorted from blood, sampled at week 4, from a patient treated with tofacitinib. The receptors shown here come from a human donor with alopecia areata. The CDR3 runs from the conserved cysteine through the conserved F or W. The order of the fields is D gene, J gene, clone size, V gene, CDR3 DNA, CDR3 protein. The D gene is left open where the match is weak. Some rows mark clone size as missing; the rest say once, few, many or name a class of expanded clone.

-,TRBJ2-3,-,TRBV11-2,TGTGCCAGCAGCTTAGCCCTTACAGGGGATACGCAGTATTTT,CASSLALTGDTQYF
-,TRBJ2-7,-,TRBV30,TGTGCCTGGAGTGAGCGCGGTTACGAGCAGTACTTC,CAWSERGYEQYF
-,TRBJ2-2,-,TRBV7-6,TGTGCCAGCAGCTTAGCGGGAGACACCGGGGAGCTGTTTTTT,CASSLAGDTGELFF
-,TRBJ2-7,once,TRBV2,TGTGCCAGCAGGGGAGACTACGAGCAGTACTTC,CASRGDYEQYF
-,TRBJ2-7,-,TRBV9,TGTGCCAGCAGCGAGGGCGGGGAGCAGTACTTC,CASSEGGEQYF
-,TRBJ2-2,-,TRBV4-1,TGCGCCAGCAGCCAATTCGTCGGGGGAACCGGGGAGCTGTTTTTT,CASSQFVGGTGELFF
-,TRBJ2-7,-,TRBV29-1,TGCAGCGTTTATATGACGACAGAAAACTCCTACGAGCAGTACTTC,CSVYMTTENSYEQYF
TRBD1,TRBJ2-7,-,TRBV5-1,TGCGCCAGCAGTTTCGGGGACAGGGCGACCTACGAGCAGTACTTC,CASSFGDRATYEQYF
-,TRBJ2-7,once,TRBV6-5,TGTGCCAGCAGTTACCAGGCCCTAAGTGGCGAGCAGTACTTC,CASSYQALSGEQYF
-,TRBJ1-5,-,TRBV27,TGTGCCAGCAGTTTAGGGAGGAATCAGCCCCAGCATTTT,CASSLGRNQPQHF
-,TRBJ2-1,once,TRBV29-1,TGCAGCGTTGAAGATCTGGCAGGGTTGAATGAGCAGTTCTTC,CSVEDLAGLNEQFF
-,TRBJ2-2,-,TRBV7-9,TGTGCCAGCATCCCAGAGGAGGGTCCGAACACCGGGGAGCTGTTTTTT,CASIPEEGPNTGELFF
TRBD1,TRBJ2-7,-,TRBV29-1,TGCAGCGGGGGGACAGGGGGAAAGTACGAGCAGTACTTC,CSGGTGGKYEQYF
TRBD1,TRBJ2-7,-,TRBV19,TGTGCCAGTAGTACCCTGCCGGGACAGGGTTCTCACGAGCAGTACTTC,CASSTLPGQGSHEQYF
-,TRBJ2-1,-,TRBV5-1,TGCGCCAGCAATGAAGGGGGCTCCTACAATGAGCAGTTCTTC,CASNEGGSYNEQFF
-,TRBJ1-5,once,TRBV15,TGTGCCACCAGCAGGGACCATTCGGGGGTTGTTCAGCCCCAGCATTTT,CATSRDHSGVVQPQHF
-,TRBJ2-5,-,TRBV10-3,TGTGCCATCAGTGAGTCAGGACGCCAAGAGACCCAGTACTTC,CAISESGRQETQYF
TRBD2,TRBJ2-1,-,TRBV6-5,TGTGCCAGCAGTTACTATCCCCTAGCGGCCAATGAGCAGTTCTTC,CASSYYPLAANEQFF
-,TRBJ1-1,-,TRBV20-1,TGCAGTGCTAGTAGCCAGATAGTAGCTTTCTTT,CSASSQIVAFF
-,TRBJ2-5,-,TRBV7-9,TGTGCCAGCAGCTTACGGAATAGCGGCTTCCAAGAGACCCAGTACTTC,CASSLRNSGFQETQYF
TRBD2,TRBJ2-3,-,TRBV13,TGTGCCAGCAGCTCGGGACTAGCGGTAATCGGTAGCACAGATACGCAGTATTTT,CASSSGLAVIGSTDTQYF
-,TRBJ2-7,-,TRBV12-5,TGTGCTAGTGGTTTGACCCCCAGCTACGAGCAGTACTTC,CASGLTPSYEQYF
-,TRBJ2-7,-,TRBV27,TGTGCCAGCAGCTTCGGGCCCTCCTACGAGCAGTACTTC,CASSFGPSYEQYF
-,TRBJ2-7,-,TRBV12-5,TGTGCTAGTGGTCTTCCCCGGGACGGACTCTCCTACGAGCAGTACTTC,CASGLPRDGLSYEQYF
TRBD1,TRBJ2-2,-,TRBV4-1,TGCGCCAGCAGCCAAGGCCCGGGACAGGGGACCACCGGGGAGCTGTTTTTT,CASSQGPGQGTTGELFF
-,TRBJ2-7,-,TRBV11-3,TGTGCCAGCAGCTCCACAAGGGGACAAGGAAACGAGCAGTACTTC,CASSSTRGQGNEQYF
-,TRBJ2-3,-,TRBV27,TGTGCCAGCACCTATACCGGACAGAACACAGATACGCAGTATTTT,CASTYTGQNTDTQYF
-,TRBJ2-7,once,TRBV6-5,TGTGCCAGCAGTTACCCAGGACGCGAGCAGTACTTC,CASSYPGREQYF
-,TRBJ1-4,-,TRBV5-1,TGCGCCAGCAGCCCGGGAGTCTCAACTAATGAAAAACTGTTTTTT,CASSPGVSTNEKLFF